The 16 T cell receptor beta chains below all came from one sample that was sequenced in a study of beta chain features in type 1 diabetes (dated 2018 in TCRdb). The library was produced with the immunoSEQ multiplex PCR assay. The entire amount of isolated RNA was reverse transcribed using the High Capacity cDNA Reverse Transcription Kit, so the sequenced TCRB transcripts were expressed ones. Entries here come from immuneACCESS through TCRdb and include only in-frame sequences with V and J called. Some clones fail to appear in such tables; in the studies checked, an unresolved V gene covers under half of the shortfall, and the cause of the remainder is unknown. Counted in this sample were about 140,000 clones; less than 9% of them appeared once. The ten largest clones represent under 1.5% of the sample. The sequencing input was central memory CD4+ T cells from blood. The receptor set was obtained from a woman in her 30s in good health.

This clone has just a few counts. The gene calls are TRBV5-1 and TRBJ2-5; TRBD2 matches at 11 bases. Trimming took 5 bases from V and 1 from J; bases not matched to a gene: 4. CDR1 is SGHRS, CDR2 YFSETQ, per germline. The CDR3 sequence is 15 residues long. CDR3 sequence reads: CASSRTSGSQETQYF. CDR3 DNA sequence: TGCGCCAGCAGTCGGACTAGCGGGTCCCAAGAGACCCAGTACTTC.

This clone was found a few times. The V and J genes are TRBV7-2 and TRBJ2-7; TRBD1 is a possible D gene (5 bases). The CDR3 sequence is 14 residues long. Trimming removed 0 bases at V and 6 bases at J, with 12 bases between. Germline V lookup: CDR1 SGHTA, CDR2 FQGNSA. The CDR3 loop is CASSLAQGTGEQYF. The DNA for the CDR3 is TGTGCCAGCAGCTTAGCTCAGGGAACGGGCGAGCAGTACTTC.

In this sample, this clone turned up a few times. The rearrangement links TRBV9 to TRBJ1-1, with D possibly being TRBD1 (6 bases). This CDR3 has 15 residues. V lost 5 bases to trimming and J lost 8 bases, with 22 bases between them. Germline lookup yields CDR1 SGDLS and CDR2 YYNGEE. CDR3 residues: CASSVTGTTPGEAFF. The DNA of the CDR3 is TGTGCCAGCAGTGTAACCGGGACAACCCCAGGGGAAGCTTTCTTT.

This chain uses TRBV19 with TRBJ1-5, with TRBD1 as a possible D gene (5 bases). V dropped 6 bases and J dropped 5 bases, with 11 bases sitting between them. This CDR3 is 13 amino acids long. The V gene's germline CDR1 is LNHDA and CDR2 SQIVND (reference sequence). CDR3: CASSNTGYQPQHF. The DNA for the CDR3 is TGTGCCAGTAGCAATACAGGTTATCAGCCCCAGCATTTT.

This clone was picked up many times. J is TRBJ1-2 and V is TRBV14; D uncertain. This CDR3 has 14 amino acids. Germline CDR1 and CDR2: SGHDN and FVKESK. The V end was cut by 2 bases, the J end by 6 bases, with 13 bases between. This chain's CDR3 is CASSQNLQSDGYTF. CDR3 nucleotide sequence: TGTGCCAGCAGCCAAAATTTACAGTCCGATGGCTACACCTTC.

This clone has at least ten counts. V and J are TRBV30 and TRBJ2-7; 7 nucleotides align to TRBD2. CDR3 length: 14 residues. Germline V gene sequence: CDR1 GTSNPN, CDR2 SVGIG (reference sequence). V lost 3 bases, J lost 6 bases, and 11 bases stayed unmatched. The CDR3 nucleotides are TGTGCCTGGAGAAGAGCGGGGAGGCAGGCCGAGCAGTACTTC. This codes for CAWRRAGRQAEQYF.

This sequence joins TRBV19 and TRBJ2-3; a weak D match, TRBD1 (6 bases). Trimming removed 9 bases from V and 7 bases from J, with 11 bases in between. CDR1 and CDR2 from the germline V gene are LNHDA and SQIVND (reference sequence). CDR3 length equals 11 residues. The CDR3: CASLQGNTQYF. CDR3 coding DNA: TGTGCCAGCCTACAGGGAAATACGCAGTATTTT.

Only a few counts were recorded for this clone. CDR3 nucleotide sequence: TGTGCCAGTACCCCGCGGGGGGGAAGTCGGAACACTGAAGCTTTCTTT. Protein product: CASTPRGGSRNTEAFF. The chain joins TRBV19 to TRBJ1-1; D perhaps matches TRBD1 (5 bases). V lost 7 bases, J lost 1 base, and 19 bases lay in between. CDR3 size: 16 residues. Germline V gene sequence: CDR1 LNHDA, CDR2 SQIVND (reference sequence).

This clone was counted only a few times. The chain couples TRBV5-1 to TRBJ1-1; possibly TRBD1 for D (5 bases). Trimming took 4 bases from V and 4 from J, leaving 23 bases between them. Germline CDR1 reads SGHRS; CDR2 reads YFSETQ. CDR3 length equals 17 residues. The CDR3 region has the DNA TGCGCCAGCAGCCCACGGCCCCGGGGCGGGAGTGGCACTGAAGCTTTCTTT. Protein sequence: CASSPRPRGGSGTEAFF.

V gene TRBV6-5 combines with J gene TRBJ2-5; 8 bases align to TRBD2. Germline loops: CDR1 MNHEY, CDR2 SVGAGI. CDR3 length: 15 amino acids. Unmatched junction bases numbered 13, after V lost 8 bases and J lost 5 bases. The CDR3 sequence: CASCLQLAARETQYF. The CDR3 DNA reads TGTGCCAGCTGTCTTCAACTAGCGGCCAGGGAGACCCAGTACTTC.

This clone was counted only a few times. The V call is TRBV27, the J call TRBJ2-5, with 7 positions matching TRBD2. Germline V gives CDR1 MNHEY, CDR2 SMNVEV (reference sequence). The trim removed 5 bases at V and 7 bases at J, leaving 13 bases unmatched. This CDR3 contains 15 residues. Here the CDR3 DNA reads TGTGCCAGCAGTCCAATCATAGCGGGTCTCGGGACCCAGTACTTC. This codes for CASSPIIAGLGTQYF.

V usage is TRBV13 and J usage is TRBJ2-7, with TRBD1 identical over 10 bases. Germline V lookup: CDR1 PRHDT, CDR2 FYEKMQ (reference sequence). The CDR3 covers 14 residues. Unmatched junction bases numbered 5, after V lost 5 bases and J lost 4 bases. CDR3 nucleotide sequence: TGTGCCAGCAGCCCCGGGACAGGGGTGTACGAGCAGTACTTC. This translates into CASSPGTGVYEQYF.

This clone was seen a handful of times. The chain carries TRBV5-1 and TRBJ1-1, with 7 positions matching TRBD1. Germline values: CDR1 SGHRS, CDR2 YFSETQ. V gave up 0 bases and J gave up 6 bases; unmatched junction bases: 8. The CDR3 has 15 amino acids. CDR3 nucleotide sequence: TGCGCCAGCAGCTTGGGTATAGGGGGCCCGCCTGAAGCTTTCTTT. Translation gives CASSLGIGGPPEAFF.

CDR3: CASRESRAEYEQYF. Here the CDR3 DNA reads TGTGCCAGCAGGGAATCCAGGGCAGAGTACGAGCAGTACTTC. V and J are TRBV28 and TRBJ2-7, with TRBD1 as a possible D gene (5 bases). With 6 bases removed from V and 4 bases from J, the gap between germline ends came to 16 bases. Per germline, CDR1 MDHEN and CDR2 SYDVKM. The CDR3 extends over 14 amino acids.

This clone has more than one count but fewer than ten. The CDR3 DNA is TGCGCCAGCAGCCCACAAAGAACATCATCCGAGCAGTTCTTC. Translated, it gives CASSPQRTSSEQFF. The chain recombines TRBV4-3 with TRBJ2-1; D unclear. The CDR3 is 14 amino acids. The V gene's germline CDR1 is LGHNA and CDR2 YSLEER. Trimming took off 4 bases at V and 10 bases at J, with 17 bases between the two ends.

The chain employs TRBV7-3 and TRBJ2-3; 8 bases match TRBD1. CDR1 and CDR2 (germline): SGHTA, FQGTGA. The CDR3 is 14 residues long. V trimming: 7 bases; J trimming: 6 bases; junction bases outside the gene matches: 9. CDR3 DNA: TGTGCCAGCACCCATTCAGGGGGCATCGATACGCAGTATTTT. As protein: CASTHSGGIDTQYF. The variable domain in full, with the rest retrieved from reference TRBV7-3 and TRBJ2-3, is GAGVSQTPSNKVTEKGKYVELRCDPISGHTALYWYRQSLGQGPEFLIYFQGTGAADDSGLPNDRFFAVRPEGSVSTLKIQRTERGDSAVYLCASTHSGGIDTQYFGPGTRLTVL.